These 23 T cell receptor beta chains originate from one sample sequenced in a study of CD8 T cells in Susac syndrome. RNA amounts of roughly 0.5 to 1 ug underwent reverse transcription with random hexamers. TCRdb fed the immunoSEQ multiplex PCR reads into MiXCR, producing one record per CDR3 protein. This table has some 150,000 distinct CDR3 sequences, 95% appearing once. The sequenced material came from CD4+ T cells from PBMCs. The receptors stem from a human donor with Susac syndrome.

The rearrangement joins TRBV14 to TRBJ1-1; D unclear. Germline assignment: CDR1 SGHDN and CDR2 FVKESK. Between the trimmed V and J ends, which lost 6 bases and 5 bases, there was a span of 16 bases. The CDR3 consists of 14 residues. CDR3 sequence (DNA): TGTGCCAGCAGACCCGTTGGGCCAAATACTGAAGCTTTCTTT. Translation gives CASRPVGPNTEAFF.

The rearrangement links TRBV20-1 to TRBJ2-3; weak D call: TRBD2 (6 bases). V was cut by 6 bases and J by 0 bases, with 19 bases left in between. The CDR3 sequence is 16 residues long. Germline-derived CDR1 and CDR2 are DFQATT and SNEGSKA (reference sequence). This chain's CDR3 is CSANNRGSVSTDTQYF. CDR3 sequence (DNA): TGCAGTGCGAATAATCGGGGGTCGGTGAGCACAGATACGCAGTATTTT.

The V and J genes are TRBV15 and TRBJ2-3, with D possibly being TRBD2 (6 bases). V lost 0 bases and J lost 1, with 11 bases in between. Germline lookup yields CDR1 LNHNV and CDR2 YYDKDF (reference sequence). This CDR3 has 16 residues. The CDR3: CATSRDLRGGTDTQYF. The CDR3 DNA sequence: TGTGCCACCAGCAGAGATTTGCGGGGTGGCACAGATACGCAGTATTTT. The whole variable domain, remainder taken from reference TRBV15 and TRBJ2-3, is DAMVIQNPRYQVTQFGKPVTLSCSQTLNHNVMYWYQQKSSQAPKLLFHYYDKDFNNEADTPDNFQSRRPNTSFCFLDIRSPGLGDTAMYLCATSRDLRGGTDTQYFGPGTRLTVL.

This sequence joins TRBV19 and TRBJ2-7; the match to TRBD2 covers 8 bases. The germline V gene has CDR1 LNHDA and CDR2 SQIVND (reference sequence). This CDR3 contains 14 residues. J lost 3 bases, V lost 5 bases, and 6 bases had no gene match. The CDR3 DNA reads TGTGCCAGTAGTCCTCCCGGGGGGGTCTACGAGCAGTACTTC. Translating gives CASSPPGGVYEQYF.

The chain recombines TRBV4-2 with TRBJ2-3, with TRBD2 matching 15 bases. Germline-derived CDR1 and CDR2 are LGHNA and YNFKEQ. V lost 3 bases and J lost 0; bases outside the gene matches: 4. This CDR3 has 18 residues. CDR3 DNA: TGTGCCAGCAGCCACCGGACTAGCGGGGGGGCCAGCACAGATACGCAGTATTTT. Translating gives CASSHRTSGGASTDTQYF.

The J gene is TRBJ2-5, the V gene TRBV11-2; TRBD1 might be the D (5 bases). The ends were cut back, 6 bases at V and 3 bases at J, with 17 bases in the middle. CDR1 is SGHAT, CDR2 FQNNGV, per germline. The CDR3 extends over 15 amino acids. The CDR3 here is CASRSYGRQKETQYF. The CDR3 nucleotides read TGTGCCAGCAGGAGTTACGGTCGACAGAAAGAGACCCAGTACTTC.

The chain recombines TRBV6-1 with TRBJ1-2; no clear D gene. Germline CDR1 reads MNHNS; CDR2 reads SASEGT. There are 12 residues in the CDR3. V was shortened by 1 base and J by 5 bases, with 5 bases between the two germline ends. The CDR3 here is CASSEGPYGYTF. CDR3 bases: TGTGCCAGCAGTGAAGGGCCTTATGGCTACACCTTC.

The rearrangement links TRBV20-1 to TRBJ1-5, with 8 bases matching TRBD1. The CDR3 sequence is 12 residues long. Germline V gives CDR1 DFQATT, CDR2 SNEGSKA (reference sequence). The V and J ends lost 6 bases and 5 bases, in that order; junction bases with no gene match: 3. The CDR3 is CSAEQGDQPQHF. The CDR3 nucleotides read TGCAGTGCCGAACAGGGGGATCAGCCCCAGCATTTT.

Only one count was recorded for this clonotype. The V call is TRBV11-2, the J call TRBJ2-7, with 12 bases that match TRBD1. V was pared by 5 bases and J by 3 bases, with 8 bases of the junction left unmatched. The CDR3 length is 16 residues. The germline V gene encodes CDR1 SGHAT and CDR2 FQNNGV. This chain's CDR3 is CASSGQGQGAFYEQYF. The CDR3 DNA sequence: TGTGCCAGCAGCGGCCAGGGACAGGGGGCTTTCTACGAGCAGTACTTC. The entire variable domain, with the rest obtained from reference TRBV11-2 and TRBJ2-7, is as follows: EAGVAQSPRYKIIEKRQSVAFWCNPISGHATLYWYQQILGQGPKLLIQFQNNGVVDDSQLPKDRFSAERLKGVDSTLKIQPAKLEDSAVYLCASSGQGQGAFYEQYFGPGTRLTVT.

The rearrangement uses TRBV29-1 and TRBJ2-7; unclear D gene. Germline V lookup: CDR1 SQVTM, CDR2 ANQGSEA. Trimming pared 6 bases from V and 3 bases from J, leaving 9 bases between. The CDR3 contains 11 residues. The CDR3 coding sequence is TGCAGCGTGCGGACGGACTACGAGCAGTACTTC. Its protein product is CSVRTDYEQYF.

The V gene is TRBV7-2, the J gene TRBJ2-2, with 8 bases identical to TRBD1. CDR3 length: 14 amino acids. Germline CDR1 SGHTA, CDR2 FQGNSA. V was clipped by 2 bases and J by 5 bases; unmatched bases: 1. In DNA form, the CDR3 reads TGTGCCAGCAGCTTACGACAGGGGACCGGGGAGCTGTTTTTT. It yields the protein CASSLRQGTGELFF.

This sequence joins TRBV6-5 and TRBJ1-2; D may be TRBD1 (5 bases). CDR3 length equals 13 residues. Trimming pared 1 base from V and 8 bases from J, leaving 11 bases between. Germline assignment: CDR1 MNHEY and CDR2 SVGAGI. The CDR3, as DNA: TGTGCCAGCAGTTACTATAGGGGTCGGGGCTACACCTTC. Its translation: CASSYYRGRGYTF.

The chain employs TRBV4-1 and TRBJ2-1; 9 positions match TRBD2. This CDR3 spans 16 amino acids. Germline-derived CDR1 and CDR2 are MGHRA and YSYEKL. Trimming removed 4 bases from V and 6 bases from J; junction bases left unmatched: 10. CDR3 bases: TGCGCCAGCAGCCCCCTGCGGGGGGGCCCGGGCAATGAGCAGTTCTTC. It specifies CASSPLRGGPGNEQFF.

The V gene is TRBV6-4, the J gene TRBJ2-1, with TRBD1 matching 11 bases. V lost 3 bases and J lost 8; bases outside the gene matches: 3. Germline V gene sequence: CDR1 MRHNA, CDR2 SNTAGT. This CDR3 comprises 14 residues. CDR3 region: CASSDGQGADEQFF. CDR3 bases: TGTGCCAGCAGTGATGGACAGGGGGCAGATGAGCAGTTCTTC.

This clonotype has a handful of counts. V and J are TRBV24-1 and TRBJ2-7; 12 nucleotides agree with TRBD2. The CDR3 covers 16 residues. Trimming cost V 4 bases and J 6 bases; bases outside gene matches: 9. Germline CDR1 and CDR2: KGHDR and SFDVKD. CDR3 amino acids: CATSDQRLAGAGEQYF. CDR3 in DNA: TGTGCCACCAGTGACCAGAGACTAGCGGGAGCCGGCGAGCAGTACTTC.

The chain carries TRBV6-2 or TRBV6-3 and TRBJ2-1; 9 bases are shared with TRBD1. The V gene's germline CDR1 is MNHEY and CDR2 SVGEGT. Losses at the gene ends were 3 bases for V and 4 bases for J; bases not matched to a gene: 7. CDR3 size: 16 residues. CDR3 amino acids: CASSYVGTGTYNEQFF. CDR3 DNA: TGTGCCAGCAGTTATGTGGGGACAGGGACGTACAATGAGCAGTTCTTC.

The genes are TRBV3-1 and TRBJ2-6; D call uncertain. The length of the CDR3 is 15 residues. Trimming stripped 1 base from V and 4 bases from J, with 8 bases between. Germline CDR1 is LGHDT and CDR2 is YNNKEL (reference sequence). The CDR3 DNA follows: TGTGCCAGCAGCCAAGGTCCTACCGGGGCCAACGTCCTGACTTTC. It codes for CASSQGPTGANVLTF.

This chain connects TRBV29-1 to TRBJ1-1; no firm D call. Trimming took off 7 bases at V and 0 bases at J, with 15 bases between the two ends. CDR1 and CDR2 from the germline V gene are SQVTM and ANQGSEA. This CDR3 is built from 14 residues. The chain's CDR3 is CSASFVLVNTEAFF. The CDR3 DNA follows: TGCAGCGCCTCCTTCGTGTTGGTGAACACTGAAGCTTTCTTT.

The DNA of the CDR3 is TGTGCCAGCACGGGACAGGGTACCGGGGAGCTGTTTTTT. It is translated as CASTGQGTGELFF. This sequence joins TRBV2 and TRBJ2-2; 9 nucleotides agree with TRBD1. The CDR3 sequence is 13 residues long. Per germline, CDR1 SNHLY and CDR2 FYNNEI. The J segment lost 5 bases and the V segment lost 7 bases, leaving 2 bases of the junction unmatched. Variable domain in full (rest from reference TRBV2 and TRBJ2-2): EPEVTQTPSHQVTQMGQEVILRCVPISNHLYFYWYRQILGQKVEFLVSFYNNEISEKSEIFDDQFSVERPDGSNFTLKIRSTKLEDSAMYFCASTGQGTGELFFGEGSRLTVL.

A few counts support this clonotype. V gene TRBV28 combines with J gene TRBJ1-1; D unresolved. Germline values: CDR1 MDHEN, CDR2 SYDVKM. V dropped 1 base and J dropped 2 bases, with 5 bases sitting between them. The CDR3 is made up of 13 amino acids. The CDR3 reads CASSLSINTEAFF. The CDR3 DNA is TGTGCCAGCAGTTTATCCATAAACACTGAAGCTTTCTTT.

The gene calls are TRBV11-2 and TRBJ2-5, with D perhaps matching TRBD1 (6 bases). Per germline, CDR1 SGHAT and CDR2 FQNNGV. The CDR3 has 14 residues. The V and J ends lost 4 bases and 9 bases respectively, with 18 bases between them. CDR3 amino acids: CASSSRQSSGAQYF. CDR3 sequence (DNA): TGTGCCAGCAGCTCCAGACAGAGCTCAGGGGCCCAGTACTTC.

The rearrangement links TRBV24-1 to TRBJ2-1; D tentatively reads TRBD1 or TRBD2 (5 bases each). The CDR3 runs 14 residues. In germline, CDR1 is KGHDR, CDR2 SFDVKD. The V gene lost 9 bases and the J gene lost 6 bases, with 17 bases spanning the gap. CDR3 coding DNA: TGTGCCACCTGGGACGGCCTTATGGGCAATGAGCAGTTCTTC. Amino acids: CATWDGLMGNEQFF.

The chain combines TRBV20-1 with TRBJ2-7; tentative D call: TRBD2 (6 bases). CDR1 and CDR2 from the germline V gene are DFQATT and SNEGSKA (reference sequence). Between the trimmed V and J ends, which lost 5 bases and 5 bases, there was a span of 16 bases. The CDR3 is 13 amino acids. CDR3 sequence reads: CSAPRRGFHEQYF. CDR3 bases: TGCAGTGCTCCCAGGAGGGGTTTCCACGAGCAGTACTTC.